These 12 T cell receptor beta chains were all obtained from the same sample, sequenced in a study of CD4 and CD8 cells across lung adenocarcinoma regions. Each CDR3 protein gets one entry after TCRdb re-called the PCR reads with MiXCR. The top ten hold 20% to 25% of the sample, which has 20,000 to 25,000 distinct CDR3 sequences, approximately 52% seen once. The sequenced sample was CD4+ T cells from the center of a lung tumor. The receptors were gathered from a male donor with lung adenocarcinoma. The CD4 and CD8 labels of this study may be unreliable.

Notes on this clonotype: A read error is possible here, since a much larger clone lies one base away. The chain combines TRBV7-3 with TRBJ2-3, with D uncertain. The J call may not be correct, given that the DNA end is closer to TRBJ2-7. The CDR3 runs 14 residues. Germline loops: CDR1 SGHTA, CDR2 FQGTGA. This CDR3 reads CASSSTHLLYEQYF. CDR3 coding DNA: TGTGCCAGCAGCTCCACCCACCTTCTATACGAGCAGTACTTC.

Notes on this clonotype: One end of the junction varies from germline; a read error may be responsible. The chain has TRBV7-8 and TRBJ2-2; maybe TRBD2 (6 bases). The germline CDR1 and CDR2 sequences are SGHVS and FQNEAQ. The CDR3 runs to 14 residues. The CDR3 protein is CANSFLAGTGELFF. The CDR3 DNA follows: TGTGCCAACAGCTTCCTGGCGGGAACCGGGGAGCTGTTTTTT.

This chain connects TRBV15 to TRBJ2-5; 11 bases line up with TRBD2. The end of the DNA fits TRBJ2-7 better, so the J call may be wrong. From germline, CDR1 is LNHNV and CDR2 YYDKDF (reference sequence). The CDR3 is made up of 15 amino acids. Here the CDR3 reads CATSRELAGVYEQYF. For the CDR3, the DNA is TGTGCCACCAGCAGAGAACTAGCGGGAGTCTACGAGCAGTACTTC.

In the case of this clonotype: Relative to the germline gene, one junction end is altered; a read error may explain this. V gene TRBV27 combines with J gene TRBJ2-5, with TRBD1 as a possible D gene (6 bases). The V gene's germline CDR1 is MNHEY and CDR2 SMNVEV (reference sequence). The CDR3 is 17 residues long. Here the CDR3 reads CASVGGPGARAKDTQYF. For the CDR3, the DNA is TGTGCCAGCGTAGGGGGTCCCGGGGCTCGAGCCAAAGACACCCAGTACTTC.

For the CDR3, the DNA is TGCAGTGCTAGGGTGGCTAGCTCCTACAATGAGCAGTTCTTC. Protein sequence: CSARVASSYNEQFF. The chain has TRBV20-1 and TRBJ2-1; no firm D call. CDR3 size: 14 residues. Germline lookup yields CDR1 DFQATT and CDR2 SNEGSKA (reference sequence). Trimming stripped 3 bases from V and 0 bases from J, with 9 bases between.

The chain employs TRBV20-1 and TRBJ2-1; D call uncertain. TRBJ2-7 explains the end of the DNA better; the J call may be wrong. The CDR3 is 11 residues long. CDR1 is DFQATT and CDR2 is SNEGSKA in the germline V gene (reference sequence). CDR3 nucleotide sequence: TGCAGTGCTAGAGAGGCGACCGAGCAGTACTTC. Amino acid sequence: CSAREATEQYF.

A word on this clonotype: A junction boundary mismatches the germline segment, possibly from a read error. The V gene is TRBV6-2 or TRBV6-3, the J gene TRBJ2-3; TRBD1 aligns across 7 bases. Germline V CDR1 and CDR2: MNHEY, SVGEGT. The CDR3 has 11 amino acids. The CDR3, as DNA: TGCGCCGGCAGTAGGCAAGGGGGCAAGTACTTC. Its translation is CAGSRQGGKYF.

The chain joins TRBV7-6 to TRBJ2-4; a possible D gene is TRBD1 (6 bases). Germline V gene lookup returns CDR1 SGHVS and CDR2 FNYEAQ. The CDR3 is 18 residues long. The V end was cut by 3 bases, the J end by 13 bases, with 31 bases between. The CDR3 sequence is CASSFRGWGPGNKDTQYF. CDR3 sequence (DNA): TGTGCCAGCAGCTTCCGCGGATGGGGGCCGGGGAACAAAGATACGCAGTACTTC.

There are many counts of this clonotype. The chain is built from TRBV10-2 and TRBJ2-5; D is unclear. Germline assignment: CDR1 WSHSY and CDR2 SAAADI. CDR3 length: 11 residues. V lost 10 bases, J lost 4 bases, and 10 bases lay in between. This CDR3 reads CATRYGETQYF. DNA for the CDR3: TGCGCCACCAGGTACGGAGAGACCCAGTACTTC.

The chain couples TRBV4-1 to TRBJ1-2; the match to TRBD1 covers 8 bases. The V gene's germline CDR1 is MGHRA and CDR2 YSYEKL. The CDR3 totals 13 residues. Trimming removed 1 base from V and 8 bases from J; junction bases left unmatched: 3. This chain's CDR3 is CASSQVQGEGYTF. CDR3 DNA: TGCGCCAGCAGCCAAGTACAGGGGGAAGGCTACACCTTC.

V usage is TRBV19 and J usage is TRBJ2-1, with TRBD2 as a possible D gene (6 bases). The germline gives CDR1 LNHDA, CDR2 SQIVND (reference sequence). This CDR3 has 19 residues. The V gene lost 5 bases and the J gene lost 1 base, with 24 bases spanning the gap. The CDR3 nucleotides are TGTGCCAGTAGTCTCTATCTGGACCCCCGGGAGATTTCCTACAATGAGCAGTTCTTC. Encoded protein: CASSLYLDPREISYNEQFF.

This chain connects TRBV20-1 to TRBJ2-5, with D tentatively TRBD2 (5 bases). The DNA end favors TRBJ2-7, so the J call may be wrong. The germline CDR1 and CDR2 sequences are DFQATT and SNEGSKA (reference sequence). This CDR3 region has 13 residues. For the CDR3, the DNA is TGCAGTGCTAGAGCCACGAGGGATTACGAGCAGTACTTC. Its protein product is CSARATRDYEQYF.